This is a list of T cell receptor beta chains from one sample in a study of glioma-infiltrating T cells after dendritic cell vaccination. Clones were sequenced by immunoSEQ multiplex PCR, and TCRdb holds only the in-frame ones, with some missing. The profile shows just under 100,000 clones, more than 70% of them singletons. Sequencing used blood, obtained after dendritic cell vaccination. These TCRs come from a human donor with glioblastoma. The CDR3 runs from the conserved cysteine through the conserved F or W. D genes are given only for firm matches. Where a row states a size, it is once, few, many or the class of an expanded clone; other rows omit it.

CDR3 DNA,CDR3 protein,J gene,D gene,clone size,V gene
TGTGCCAGCAGTGAATCTAGGGGGTACGAGCAGTACTTC,CASSESRGYEQYF,TRBJ2-7,.,once,TRBV6-5
TGTGCCAGCAGCTTGGTCAGCTCCCGGGACAGGGGATGGGTTCAGCCCCAGCATTTT,CASSLVSSRDRGWVQPQHF,TRBJ1-5,TRBD1,.,TRBV5-6
TGTGCCAGCAGTTTACGGAGCATGAACACTGAAGCTTTCTTT,CASSLRSMNTEAFF,TRBJ1-1,.,.,TRBV27
TGTGCCAGCAGCTTAGAAAGACAGAACTATGGCTACACCTTC,CASSLERQNYGYTF,TRBJ1-2,.,.,TRBV7-9
TGTGCCAGCAGCAACCTAGCGGGTGTCCCCTACGAGCAGTACTTC,CASSNLAGVPYEQYF,TRBJ2-7,TRBD2,.,TRBV5-4
TGTGCCAGCAGGCCGGGACTAGCGCACTACGAGCAGTACTTC,CASRPGLAHYEQYF,TRBJ2-7,TRBD2,.,TRBV11-3
TGCGCCAGCAGCTTGGGCCCAGGACACCCCTCTGGAAACACCATATATTTT,CASSLGPGHPSGNTIYF,TRBJ1-3,.,.,TRBV5-1
TGTGCCTGGAGCCGGGGGGGCGGTGCTAATGAAAAACTGTTTTTT,CAWSRGGGANEKLFF,TRBJ1-4,.,.,TRBV30
TGTGCCAGCTCACCACCGGCAGCCTACAATGAGCAGTTCTTC,CASSPPAAYNEQFF,TRBJ2-1,.,.,TRBV18
TGTGCCAGTAGTATTTTACACCCGAGCAATCAGCCCCAGCATTTT,CASSILHPSNQPQHF,TRBJ1-5,.,.,TRBV19
TGTGCCAGCAGTCACTGGACTAGCGGGATTGACAATGAGCAGTTCTTC,CASSHWTSGIDNEQFF,TRBJ2-1,TRBD2,.,TRBV6-6
TGTGCCAGCAGCTTTGACAGGACTGGCGAGCAGTACTTC,CASSFDRTGEQYF,TRBJ2-7,.,.,TRBV11-3
TGCGCCAGCAGCTCACCGGGACTAGCGGACTACGAGCAGTACTTC,CASSSPGLADYEQYF,TRBJ2-7,TRBD2,.,TRBV5-1
TGTGCCAGCACCATGGGGGGGCCCTACGAGCAGTACTTC,CASTMGGPYEQYF,TRBJ2-7,.,.,TRBV2
TGCGCCAGCAGCCAAGCGGGACAGGGGGCTTTTGCCGGGGAGCTGTTTTTT,CASSQAGQGAFAGELFF,TRBJ2-2,TRBD1,.,TRBV4-1
TGTGCCAGCAGCACCCCCGGGACAGGGCTGCACGAGCAGTACTTC,CASSTPGTGLHEQYF,TRBJ2-7,TRBD1,.,TRBV28
TGTGCCAGCACGACAGGGTTGACTGAAGCTTTCTTT,CASTTGLTEAFF,TRBJ1-1,TRBD1,.,TRBV2
TGTGCCAGCAGCTCCCTCCGGAACTATGGCTACACCTTC,CASSSLRNYGYTF,TRBJ1-2,.,.,TRBV7-9
TGTGCCAGCAGCCCCTGGGGTAGCGGGAATCTCGGGGAGCTGTTTTTT,CASSPWGSGNLGELFF,TRBJ2-2,TRBD2,.,TRBV9
TGTGCCAGCAGCTTAACCTCCGGATCGGACTCCAAGTTCTTC,CASSLTSGSDSKFF,TRBJ2-1,.,.,TRBV7-3
TGTGCCAGCAGCTCCTCTAGATCCTACGAGCAGTACTTC,CASSSSRSYEQYF,TRBJ2-7,.,.,TRBV7-9
TGCGCCAGCGGAAATACAGGGTACGGTGGCTACACCTTC,CASGNTGYGGYTF,TRBJ1-2,.,.,TRBV5-1
TGTGCCATCAGTGGGAAGGGGACAGGGCCCGTGGGCGAGCAGTACTTC,CAISGKGTGPVGEQYF,TRBJ2-7,TRBD1,.,TRBV10-3
TGCAGCGCCGAATACAGGTCCTTACAGTTCTTC,CSAEYRSLQFF,TRBJ2-1,.,.,TRBV29-1
TGCAGCGTTGACAGGGGAGACACTGAAGCTTTCTTT,CSVDRGDTEAFF,TRBJ1-1,.,.,TRBV29-1
TGCGCCAGCAGCTCACTACAGGGGATAGCGGAAGGCTACACCTTC,CASSSLQGIAEGYTF,TRBJ1-2,TRBD1,.,TRBV5-1
TGCAGCGTTGAGGGACTAGCGGGAGATGAGCAGTTCTTC,CSVEGLAGDEQFF,TRBJ2-1,TRBD2,.,TRBV29-1
TGCGCCAGCAGCCAAGAAAGGGAACAGGGTAAGGTAAGCAATCAGCCCCAGCATTTT,CASSQEREQGKVSNQPQHF,TRBJ1-5,.,.,TRBV4-1
TGTGCCAGCAGCTTAACGGAGGGCCCTAGCTCCTACAATGAGCAGTTCTTC,CASSLTEGPSSYNEQFF,TRBJ2-1,.,.,TRBV7-2
TGCGCCAGCAGCCAAGATTTCAGTGGAGCTCAGGGGTCCAATCAGCCCCAGCATTTT,CASSQDFSGAQGSNQPQHF,TRBJ1-5,.,.,TRBV4-1
TGTGCCAGCAGCTTTGGGCTAGCGGGAGGCCCCGATACGCAGTATTTT,CASSFGLAGGPDTQYF,TRBJ2-3,TRBD2,.,TRBV7-3
TGCGCCAGCAGCTTGAGCGGGACAGGGTTCAACGAGCAGTACTTC,CASSLSGTGFNEQYF,TRBJ2-7,TRBD1,few,TRBV5-1
TGTGCCAGCAGTTCGACCCCTGGGGAGGCCGGGGAGCTGTTTTTT,CASSSTPGEAGELFF,TRBJ2-2,.,.,TRBV27
TGCGCCAGCAGCTTGATGGGGCTGGGTAACACCGGGGAGCTGTTTTTT,CASSLMGLGNTGELFF,TRBJ2-2,.,.,TRBV5-1
TGTGCCAGCAGTAAAATGGACAGCTGGGAGACCCAGTACTTC,CASSKMDSWETQYF,TRBJ2-5,.,.,TRBV2
TGTGCCAGCTCGCGACAGGTTAATCAGCCCCAGCATTTT,CASSRQVNQPQHF,TRBJ1-5,.,.,TRBV18